This section outlines one T cell receptor beta chain sequence together with its context. MiXCR, run by TCRdb on the RT-PCR reads, gives a single entry per CDR3 protein. The sample contains hundreds of thousands of distinct CDR3 sequences, 15% to 19% of which appear only once. This sample is part of a study of response to subunit inactivated influenza vaccine. CDR1 and CDR2 from the germline V gene are SQVTM and ANQGSEA. V lost 6 bases, J lost 0 bases, and 11 bases lay in between. CDR3 size: 13 residues. This TCR derives from a man aged 45-65 years who received an inactivated influenza vaccine. The genes are TRBV29-1 and TRBJ2-5; D is ambiguous. The sample in question was PBMCs from blood, obtained 11 to 12 days after vaccination. The CDR3: CSVRALYQETQYF. For the CDR3, the DNA is TGCAGCGTCCGGGCCCTGTACCAAGAGACCCAGTACTTC.